The sequence of this T cell receptor beta chain was determined in a study of cytomegalovirus exposure and HLA in healthy donors listed by TCRdb under 2017. About the study as a whole: According to a later analysis, the roughly 120 validation repertoires were produced on the same platform as the 700 or so repertoires of the first cohort. The study aimed to test whether signatures of past pathogen exposure could be identified by cataloging public T cell receptors. In addition to the first cohort of approximately 650 subjects, a separate validation cohort of over 90 different subjects was used. To predict cytomegalovirus infection status, the study combined high-throughput TCR immunosequencing, statistical association of individual TCRs with disease status, and machine learning. General conclusions and limits of the study: It was suggested by the authors that the approach could potentially be generalized to other disease states and immunological phenotypes. The classifier was reported to diagnose cytomegalovirus status with high specificity and sensitivity in both the original and validation cohorts. All 120 or so repertoires were used to score co-occurrence in the validation cohort in a later analysis, because that analysis had no HLA typing for the cohort. While some public TCRs were present in many individuals, most TCR sequences turned up only very rarely across donors. The study listed around 160 TCR beta chains as associated with cytomegalovirus. Three of the identified cytomegalovirus-associated TCR beta chains were confirmed in vitro to be specific for cytomegalovirus antigens. In a later analysis, TCRs clustered in the first cohort were found to also tend to co-occur in the roughly 110 validation repertoires, with around 94% of cluster scores above 0.

Donors formed part of the validation cohort, which comprised 120 subjects and was distinct from the first cohort of under 850 subjects. Concerning this clone itself: Its antigen remains unidentified. Base qualities were left out, and no much larger clone turns up one base away.

Looking up the germline V gene yields CDR1 LGHNT and CDR2 FRNRAP. Trimming removed 5 bases from V and 2 bases from J; the gene matches leave 11 bases unexplained. Taken from cysteine to phenylalanine, the CDR3 has 17 residues. The kept DNA is CDR3 alone, 51 bases in frame from the first base. Receptors were amplified or captured by the immunoSEQ multiplex PCR assay. From the authors' description of their analysis: To diagnose cytomegalovirus status from the catalog of TCR beta chain sequences, a statistical classification framework was built. This immuneACCESS table, as held by TCRdb, lists in-frame sequences with V and J called but not all clones. Of the missing ones, under half trace to an unresolved V gene in checked studies; the others have no known cause. The D gene and trimming were derived from the DNA, and the V and J assignments and clone size from that table. This sample is represented by some 250,000 clones; around 86% of them were singletons. The ten largest clones represent 0.95% to 1.5% of the sample.

The sample consisted of PBMCs. The chain joins TRBV12-5 to TRBJ2-7; the central 11 bases match TRBD2. The sequence was collected from a woman aged 30 to 39 in good health and CMV-seropositive. Here is the DNA: TGTGCTAGTGGTGTGTGGGGCGGGACTAGCGGAACCTACGAGCAGTACTTC. It translates to CASGVWGGTSGTYEQYF.